In its sample, the clone carrying this T cell receptor beta chain was seen a few times. Its target is not known. The data were obtained in a study of T cell repertoires in cytomegalovirus infection. Study details: Both recently identified HLA-C-restricted and well-studied HLA-B-restricted CMV epitopes were used in the study. Findings of the study overall: HLA-C-restricted CMV clonotypes gave the most frequent clonotype in two of eight donors.

The V gene end was trimmed by 4 bases and the J gene end by 2 bases; junction bases not matched to a gene: 8. Looked up from germline, CDR1 is MNHEY and CDR2 is SMNVEV (reference sequence). CDR3 length: 17 residues. TCRdb passed the reads through MiXCR, listing each CDR3 protein once. Here the sample spans fewer than 1,000,000 distinct CDR3 sequences, around a third being singletons. The starting material was cultured CD8+ T cells from PBMCs, obtained from culture after CMV antigen stimulation. This chain connects TRBV27 to TRBJ2-5, with 12 bases identical to TRBD2. The TCR sequence derives from a human donor in good health (CMV status not recorded). Some clones in this sample may be carry-over from other donors' samples. This CDR3 is CASSSRTSGVVQETQYF. Written as DNA, the CDR3 is TGTGCCAGCAGTTCCCGGACTAGCGGGGTCGTACAAGAGACCCAGTACTTC.